This T cell receptor (beta chain) emerged from a study of memory CD4+ T cells and cytomegalovirus serostatus. Regarding the study as a whole: Suggested: most of the CMV-linked TCR signature lies in CD4+ memory cells. Each of approximately 61 CMV-associated TCRbeta sequences occurred in one to five individuals.

The sort gate was single viable CD3+CD4+CD8-CD45RO+ cells for memory CD4+ T cells. CMV serostatus came from serum IgG against pp150, pp28, p38, p52. The table came from immunoSEQ multiplex PCR; TCRdb's copy has only in-frame clones and leaves some out. The table records around 54,000 clones, roughly 78% of them present only once. Worth noting for this clone: Its antigen is unknown.

The CDR3 is 15 residues long. Germline values: CDR1 LNHDA, CDR2 SQIVND (reference sequence). Trimming shortened V by 8 bases and J by 2 bases, and 19 bases separated the two germline ends. V gene TRBV19 combines with J gene TRBJ2-7; either TRBD1 or TRBD2 may supply D (6 bases each). This clonotype was obtained from an adult in good health and CMV-seronegative. The specimen was memory CD4+ T cells from blood. The CDR3 DNA is TGTGCCAGTGGGGGGCACGGGAGCCTGCCCTACGAGCAGTACTTC. This sequence encodes CASGGHGSLPYEQYF.